Each of the 21 T cell receptor beta chains below was sequenced from the same sample in a study of low-dose radiotherapy and immunotherapy resistance in tumors (dated by TCRdb to 2021 to 2024). The sample was run on an Illumina HiSeq 2500. First-strand cDNA was synthesized with Superscript III and a set of TRAV- and TRBV-specific primers, covering both TCRalpha and TCRbeta chains. TCRs were amplified with Phusion for around 18 PCR cycles using a constant-region primer together with the adapter attached to the V primers. Through fastp at Q25 and MiXCR, TCRdb rebuilt clones from the public reads, retaining in-frame beta chains. One record per CDR3 amino acid sequence lists the most common genes and DNA. The sample table records about 30,000 distinct CDR3 sequences; roughly 49% of these occur just once. Approximately 5.4% of the sample lies in the top ten. The label giving this sample's time point can be read as: after trial treatment. The treatment or condition label on this specimen signifies: LDRT plus nivolumab, ipilimumab, low-dose cyclophosphamide and aspirin (RACIN trial).

The sample was PBMCs, taken after low-dose radiotherapy plus immunotherapy. These receptors came from a male donor with gallbladder cancer.

Concerning this clonotype: It is likely a read error: a sequence one base away is far more abundant. This chain links TRBV20-1 with TRBJ2-1, with D tentatively TRBD1 (6 bases). V lost 6 bases and J 10 bases, leaving 22 bases between the germline ends. The CDR3 loop spans 14 amino acids. Germline V gives CDR1 DFQATT, CDR2 SNEGSKA (reference sequence). The chain's CDR3 is CSAAAPRGNYEQFF. CDR3 in DNA: TGCAGTGCAGCCGCCCCCAGGGGTAACTACGAGCAGTTCTTC.

This clonotype was seen at least ten times. The CDR3 loop reads CASSFLAADTQYF. The CDR3 region has the DNA TGTGCCAGCAGTTTTCTGGCAGCAGATACGCAGTATTTT. The genes are TRBV12-3 or TRBV12-4 and TRBJ2-3, with no clear D. V was trimmed by 3 bases and J by 4 bases, leaving 8 bases between them. The CDR3 is 13 residues long.

The chain couples TRBV5-4 to TRBJ2-7, with TRBD2 matching 13 bases. This CDR3 is 15 amino acids long. The ends lost 2 bases at V and 3 bases at J; junction bases unmatched: 2. Germline V gene sequence: CDR1 SGHNT, CDR2 YYREEE (reference sequence). The CDR3 region has the DNA TGTGCCAGCAGCTTAACTAGCGGGGGGGTCTACGAGCAGTACTTC. Its protein is CASSLTSGGVYEQYF.

A remark on this clonotype: A read error is the likely source, as a far larger clone sits one nucleotide away. This chain connects TRBV5-1 to TRBJ2-1; 7 bases are shared with TRBD1. Germline V gene lookup returns CDR1 SGHRS and CDR2 YFSETQ. V dropped 3 bases and J dropped 13; count of bases not matched to a gene: 16. This CDR3 is built from 15 residues. CDR3 nucleotides: TGCGCCAGCAGCTGGGCAGGGGGAGATCAAGAGACCCAGTTCTTC. It is translated as CASSWAGGDQETQFF.

Only one count was recorded for this clonotype. This chain joins TRBV5-4 and TRBJ2-3; 7 nucleotides match TRBD1. From germline, CDR1 is SGHNT and CDR2 YYREEE (reference sequence). This CDR3 is 15 amino acids long. V was clipped by 0 bases and J by 2 bases; unmatched bases: 3. The CDR3 sequence: CASSLVQGVTDTQYF. The CDR3 region has the DNA TGTGCCAGCAGCTTGGTGCAGGGGGTCACAGATACGCAGTATTTT.

This clonotype was detected only a few times. The CDR3 sequence is CASSLRAPANQPQHF. The CDR3 DNA follows: TGTGCCAGCAGTTTACGGGCCCCAGCAAATCAGCCCCAGCATTTT. V and J are TRBV6-5 and TRBJ1-5; no firm D call. The length of the CDR3 is 15 residues. The germline CDR1 and CDR2 sequences are MNHEY and SVGAGI. The ends were cut back, 4 bases at V and 4 bases at J, with 14 bases in the middle.

This chain links TRBV4-1 with TRBJ2-7, with a tentative D call TRBD1 (5 bases). The CDR3 has 18 amino acids. V lost 2 bases, J lost 6 bases, and 26 bases lay in between. Germline V gene data show CDR1 as MGHRA and CDR2 as YSYEKL. The CDR3 DNA sequence: TGCGCCAGCAGCCAACGGCGGCAGGGCGAGTTTCCCCCTCTCGAGCAGTACTTC. It specifies CASSQRRQGEFPPLEQYF.

This chain joins TRBV6-2 or TRBV6-3 and TRBJ1-4; D unclear. V shed 7 bases and J shed 0 bases, with 9 bases lying between them. CDR1 and CDR2 (germline): MNHEY, SVGEGT. The CDR3 spans 14 residues. This chain's CDR3 is CASNYITTNEKLFF. CDR3 sequence (DNA): TGTGCCAGCAATTATATTACAACTAATGAAAAACTGTTTTTT.

CDR3: CASSLSWERGYEQYF. The CDR3 DNA is TGTGCCAGCAGCTTATCGTGGGAGCGTGGCTACGAGCAGTACTTC. This chain uses TRBV5-4 with TRBJ2-7; possible D gene TRBD2, 5 bases. The CDR3 extends over 15 amino acids. Trimming shortened V by 2 bases and J by 3 bases, and 15 bases separated the two germline ends. CDR1 SGHNT and CDR2 YYREEE come from the germline V gene (reference sequence).

The chain couples TRBV5-5 to TRBJ2-1; tentatively, D is TRBD2 (6 bases). Trimming stripped 3 bases from V and 4 bases from J, with 11 bases between. The CDR3 has 14 amino acids. From germline, CDR1 is SGHKS and CDR2 YYEKEE (reference sequence). The CDR3: CASSWGLTYNEQFF. CDR3 nucleotide sequence: TGTGCCAGCAGCTGGGGACTCACTTACAATGAGCAGTTCTTC.

This clonotype counts as medium-sized. V gene TRBV6-1 combines with J gene TRBJ2-2, with D perhaps TRBD1 or TRBD2 (6 bases each). V lost 7 bases and J 3 bases, leaving 12 bases between the germline ends. This CDR3 contains 14 residues. Looked up from germline, CDR1 is MNHNS and CDR2 is SASEGT. The CDR3 spells CASTGGPDTGELFF. CDR3 DNA: TGTGCCAGCACTGGGGGGCCCGACACCGGGGAGCTGTTTTTT.

In this sample, this clonotype turned up many times. The CDR3 sequence: CASSATSGGAGEQFF. CDR3 coding DNA: TGTGCCAGCAGTGCGACTAGCGGGGGGGCCGGTGAGCAGTTCTTC. The chain has TRBV6-5 and TRBJ2-1, with TRBD2 matching over 14 bases. The germline gives CDR1 MNHEY, CDR2 SVGAGI. This CDR3 has 15 residues. Trimming at V came to 5 bases and at J to 9 bases, leaving 6 bases not matched to a gene.

This clonotype was seen only once. The V and J genes are TRBV29-1 and TRBJ2-3; TRBD2 agrees at 8 bases. V lost 0 bases and J lost 4; bases outside the gene matches: 12. The CDR3 is made up of 17 amino acids. Germline loops: CDR1 SQVTM, CDR2 ANQGSEA. The CDR3 spells CSVEDSSSGHPPDTQYF. DNA of the CDR3: TGCAGCGTTGAAGATTCATCTAGCGGGCACCCTCCAGATACGCAGTATTTT.

The chain has TRBV19 and TRBJ1-1, with a tentative D call TRBD1 (6 bases). V lost 9 bases to trimming and J lost 7 bases, with 15 bases between them. Germline CDR1 is LNHDA and CDR2 is SQIVND (reference sequence). The CDR3 sequence is 12 residues long. CDR3 sequence (DNA): TGTGCCAGCAGGGGCGCGGGGCGTGAAGCTTTCTTT. Its translation is CASRGAGREAFF.

This clonotype came up once. The chain is built from TRBV29-1 and TRBJ2-7; D is uncertain. The CDR3 runs 11 residues. Trimming pared 3 bases from V and 7 bases from J, leaving 10 bases between. Germline CDR1 reads SQVTM; CDR2 reads ANQGSEA. The CDR3 coding sequence is TGCAGCGTTGAGCAAACAGAGGAGCAGTACTTC. It codes for CSVEQTEEQYF.

This chain connects TRBV5-1 to TRBJ1-1; 8 bases are shared with TRBD1. Germline V gene data show CDR1 as SGHRS and CDR2 as YFSETQ. Trimming cost V 4 bases and J 4 bases; bases outside gene matches: 6. The CDR3 consists of 14 residues. The chain's CDR3 is CASSDTGGTTEAFF. For the CDR3, the DNA is TGCGCCAGCAGCGATACAGGGGGGACCACTGAAGCTTTCTTT.

This clonotype was observed many times. CDR3 sequence reads: CASTPSTDTQYF. The CDR3, as DNA: TGTGCCAGCACCCCAAGTACAGATACGCAGTATTTT. The chain uses TRBV7-2 and TRBJ2-3; D gene uncertain. Germline loops: CDR1 SGHTA, CDR2 FQGNSA. V lost 7 bases, J lost 3 bases, and 8 bases lay in between. The CDR3 is 12 residues long.

This clonotype was seen many times. The chain uses TRBV6-8 and TRBJ1-2; D is perhaps TRBD1 (5 bases). Germline V CDR1 and CDR2: MNHGY, SAAAGT. V was trimmed by 6 bases and J by 8 bases, leaving 22 bases between them. The CDR3 spans 15 residues. CDR3: CASSRPSVGAQGYTF. CDR3 bases: TGTGCCAGCAGCCGCCCCAGCGTAGGGGCGCAGGGCTACACCTTC.

This clonotype is medium-sized within its sample. The CDR3 loop reads CASLLARPGTDTQYF. The DNA for the CDR3 is TGTGCCAGCCTCCTTGCACGGCCTGGCACAGATACGCAGTATTTT. The chain links TRBV6-2 or TRBV6-3 to TRBJ2-3; D ambiguous. The V end lost 8 bases, the J end lost 1 base, and 16 bases lay between the germline ends. This CDR3 has 15 residues. Per germline, CDR1 MNHEY and CDR2 SVGEGT.

Many counts were recorded for this clonotype. The chain joins TRBV6-4 to TRBJ2-2; 11 bases align to TRBD2. The CDR3 spans 15 residues. The germline CDR1 and CDR2 sequences are MRHNA and SNTAGT. V gave up 6 bases and J gave up 6 bases; unmatched junction bases: 6. CDR3 in DNA: TGTGCCAGCAGCGAGGGACTAGCGGAGCCCGGGGAGCTGTTTTTT. Encoded protein: CASSEGLAEPGELFF.

There are a few counts of this clonotype. A read error is likely here: a far larger clone is one base away. This rearrangement joins TRBV29-1 to TRBJ2-5; 11 nucleotides match TRBD2. Trimming at V came to 6 bases and at J to 11 bases, leaving 20 bases not matched to a gene. The CDR3 sequence is 16 residues long. Germline lookup yields CDR1 SQVTM and CDR2 ANQGSEA. The CDR3 DNA is TGCAGCGTAGCCGGGGGACTAGCGGCTTCCTACAATGAGCAGTACTTC. Its translation: CSVAGGLAASYNEQYF.